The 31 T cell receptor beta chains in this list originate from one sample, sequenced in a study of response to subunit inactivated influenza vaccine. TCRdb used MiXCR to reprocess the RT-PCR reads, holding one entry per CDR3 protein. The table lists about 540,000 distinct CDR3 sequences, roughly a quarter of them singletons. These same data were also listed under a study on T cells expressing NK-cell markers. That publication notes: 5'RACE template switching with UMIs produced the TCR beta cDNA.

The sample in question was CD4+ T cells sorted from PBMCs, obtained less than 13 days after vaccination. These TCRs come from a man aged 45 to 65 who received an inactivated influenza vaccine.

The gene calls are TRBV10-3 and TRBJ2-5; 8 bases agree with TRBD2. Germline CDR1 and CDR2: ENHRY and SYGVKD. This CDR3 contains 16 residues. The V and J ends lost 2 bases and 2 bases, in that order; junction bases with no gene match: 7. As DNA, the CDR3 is TGTGCCATCAGTGAGGCGGGACTAGTAATTCAAGAGACCCAGTACTTC. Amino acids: CAISEAGLVIQETQYF.

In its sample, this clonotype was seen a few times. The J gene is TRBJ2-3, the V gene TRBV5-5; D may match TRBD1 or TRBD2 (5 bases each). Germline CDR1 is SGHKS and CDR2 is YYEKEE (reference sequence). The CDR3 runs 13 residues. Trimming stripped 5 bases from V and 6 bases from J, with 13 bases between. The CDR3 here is CASSTTAEDTQYF. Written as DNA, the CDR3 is TGTGCCAGCAGTACGACAGCGGAGGATACGCAGTATTTT.

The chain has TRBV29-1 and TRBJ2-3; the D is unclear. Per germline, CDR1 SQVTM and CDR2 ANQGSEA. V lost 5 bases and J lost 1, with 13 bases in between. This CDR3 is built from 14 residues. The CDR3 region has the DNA TGCAGCGTTAAGAAAGGTGCCGGCACAGATACGCAGTATTTT. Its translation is CSVKKGAGTDTQYF.

CDR3 residues: CASSRPGLASNEQFF. The DNA of the CDR3 is TGTGCCAGCAGTCGCCCGGGACTAGCGAGCAATGAGCAGTTCTTC. This chain joins TRBV6-1 and TRBJ2-1; 10 bases match TRBD2. The V segment lost 5 bases and the J segment 6 bases; nucleotides outside the gene matches: 7. The CDR3 extends over 15 amino acids. Germline CDR1 and CDR2: MNHNS and SASEGT.

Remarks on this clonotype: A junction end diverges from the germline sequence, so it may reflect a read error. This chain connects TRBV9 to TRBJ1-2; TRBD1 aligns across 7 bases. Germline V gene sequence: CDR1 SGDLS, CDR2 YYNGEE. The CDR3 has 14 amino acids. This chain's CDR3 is CASGVAGGDYGYTF. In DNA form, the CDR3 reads TGTGCCAGCGGCGTTGCAGGGGGAGACTATGGCTACACCTTC.

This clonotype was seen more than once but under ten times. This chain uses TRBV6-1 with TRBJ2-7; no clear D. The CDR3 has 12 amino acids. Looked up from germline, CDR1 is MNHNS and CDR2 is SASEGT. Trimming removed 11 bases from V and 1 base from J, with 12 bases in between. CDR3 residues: CAGRAPSYEQYF. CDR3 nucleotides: TGTGCCGGACGGGCTCCATCCTACGAGCAGTACTTC.

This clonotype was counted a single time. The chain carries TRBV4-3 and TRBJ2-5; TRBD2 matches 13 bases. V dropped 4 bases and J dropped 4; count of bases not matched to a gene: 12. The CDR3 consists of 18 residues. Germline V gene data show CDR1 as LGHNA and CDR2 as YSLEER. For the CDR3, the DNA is TGCGCCAGCAGCCCGGGGACTACTAGCGGGAGGGCCGGAGAGACCCAGTACTTC. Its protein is CASSPGTTSGRAGETQYF.

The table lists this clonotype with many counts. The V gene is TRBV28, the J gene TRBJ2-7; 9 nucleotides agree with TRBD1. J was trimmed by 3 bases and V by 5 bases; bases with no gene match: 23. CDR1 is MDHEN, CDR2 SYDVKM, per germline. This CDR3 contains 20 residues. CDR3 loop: CASSATLGINPGQGIYEQYF. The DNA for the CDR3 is TGTGCCAGCAGTGCAACCTTAGGGATTAATCCGGGACAGGGTATCTACGAGCAGTACTTC.

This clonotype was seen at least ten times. CDR3 nucleotide sequence: TGTGCCAGCAGTTACTGGGAACCCAAGACCTACGAGCAGTACTTC. This encodes CASSYWEPKTYEQYF. This sequence joins TRBV6-5 and TRBJ2-7; the D is unclear. V lost 1 base and J lost 2, with 12 bases in between. The germline V gene has CDR1 MNHEY and CDR2 SVGAGI. This CDR3 spans 15 amino acids.

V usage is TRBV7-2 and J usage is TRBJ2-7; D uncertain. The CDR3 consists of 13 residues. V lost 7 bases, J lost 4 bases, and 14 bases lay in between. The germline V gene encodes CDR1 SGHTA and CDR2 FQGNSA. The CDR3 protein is CASTISVGYEQYF. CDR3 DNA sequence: TGTGCCAGCACCATAAGCGTTGGGTACGAGCAGTACTTC. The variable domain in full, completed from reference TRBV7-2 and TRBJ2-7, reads GAGVSQSPSNKVTEKGKDVELRCDPISGHTALYWYRQSLGQGLEFLIYFQGNSAPDKSGLPSDRFSAERTGGSVSTLTIQRTQQEDSAVYLCASTISVGYEQYFGPGTRLTVT.

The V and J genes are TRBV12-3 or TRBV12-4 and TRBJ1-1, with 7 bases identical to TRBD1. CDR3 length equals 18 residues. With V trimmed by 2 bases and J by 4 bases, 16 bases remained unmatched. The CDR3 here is CASSLIEVWAQGGTEAFF. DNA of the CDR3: TGTGCCAGCAGTTTAATCGAGGTGTGGGCTCAGGGGGGCACTGAAGCTTTCTTT.

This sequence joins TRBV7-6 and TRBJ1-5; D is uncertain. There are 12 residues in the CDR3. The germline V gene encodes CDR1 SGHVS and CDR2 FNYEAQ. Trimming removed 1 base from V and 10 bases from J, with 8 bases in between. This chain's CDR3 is CASSLGMGPQHF. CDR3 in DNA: TGTGCCAGCAGCTTAGGTATGGGCCCCCAGCATTTT.

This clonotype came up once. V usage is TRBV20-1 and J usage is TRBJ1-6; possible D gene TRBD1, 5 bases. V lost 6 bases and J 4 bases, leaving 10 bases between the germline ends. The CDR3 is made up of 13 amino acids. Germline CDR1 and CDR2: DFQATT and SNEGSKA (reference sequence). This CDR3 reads CSALDSYNSPLHF. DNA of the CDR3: TGCAGTGCCCTAGACAGTTATAATTCACCCCTCCACTTT.

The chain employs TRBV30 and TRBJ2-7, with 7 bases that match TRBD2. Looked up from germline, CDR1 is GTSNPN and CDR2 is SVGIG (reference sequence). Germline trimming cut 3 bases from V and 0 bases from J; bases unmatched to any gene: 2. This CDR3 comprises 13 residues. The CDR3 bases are TGTGCCTGGAGATTAGCGGGCTCCTACGAGCAGTACTTC. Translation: CAWRLAGSYEQYF.

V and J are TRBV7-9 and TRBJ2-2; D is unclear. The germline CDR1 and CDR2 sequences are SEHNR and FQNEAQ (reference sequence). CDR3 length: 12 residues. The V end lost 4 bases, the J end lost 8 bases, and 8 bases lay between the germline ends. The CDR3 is CASSSPRGELFF. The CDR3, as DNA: TGTGCCAGCAGCTCTCCGAGGGGGGAGCTGTTTTTT. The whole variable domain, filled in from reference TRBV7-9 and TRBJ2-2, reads DTGVSQNPRHKITKRGQNVTFRCDPISEHNRLYWYRQTLGQGPEFLTYFQNEAQLEKSRLLSDRFSAERPKGSFSTLEIQRTEQGDSAMYLCASSSPRGELFFGEGSRLTVL.

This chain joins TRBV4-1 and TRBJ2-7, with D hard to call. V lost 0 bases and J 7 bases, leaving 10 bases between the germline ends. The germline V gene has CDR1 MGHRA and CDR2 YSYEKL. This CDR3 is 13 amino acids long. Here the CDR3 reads CASSQDAFGEQYF. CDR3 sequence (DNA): TGCGCCAGCAGCCAAGATGCCTTCGGAGAGCAGTACTTC.

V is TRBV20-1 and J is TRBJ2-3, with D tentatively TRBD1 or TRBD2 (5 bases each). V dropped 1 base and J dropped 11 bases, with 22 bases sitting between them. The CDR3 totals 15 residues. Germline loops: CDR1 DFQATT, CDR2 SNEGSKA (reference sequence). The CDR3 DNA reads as TGCAGTGCTAGAGGGGGCTCCGGGGTTACGTCGGTGCAGTATTTT. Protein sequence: CSARGGSGVTSVQYF.

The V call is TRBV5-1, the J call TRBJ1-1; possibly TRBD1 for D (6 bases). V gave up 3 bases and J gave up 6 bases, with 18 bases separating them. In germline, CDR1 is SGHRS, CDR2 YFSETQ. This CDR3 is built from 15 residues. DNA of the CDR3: TGCGCCAGCAGCTCGGGCCCCAGGGGAGCCGCTGAAGCTTTCTTT. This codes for CASSSGPRGAAEAFF.

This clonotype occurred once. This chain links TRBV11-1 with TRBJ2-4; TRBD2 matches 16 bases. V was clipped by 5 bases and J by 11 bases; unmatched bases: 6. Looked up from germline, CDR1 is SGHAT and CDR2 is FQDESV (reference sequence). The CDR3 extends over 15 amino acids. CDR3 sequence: CASSPGLAGGRLQYF. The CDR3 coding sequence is TGTGCCAGCAGCCCGGGACTAGCGGGAGGGCGTCTTCAGTACTTC.

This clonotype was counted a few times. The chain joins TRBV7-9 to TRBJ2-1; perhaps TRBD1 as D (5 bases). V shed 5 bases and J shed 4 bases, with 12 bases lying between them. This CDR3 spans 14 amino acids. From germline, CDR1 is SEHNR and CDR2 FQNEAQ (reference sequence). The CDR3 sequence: CASSAGTGYNEQFF. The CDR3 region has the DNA TGTGCCAGCAGCGCTGGAACAGGTTACAATGAGCAGTTCTTC.

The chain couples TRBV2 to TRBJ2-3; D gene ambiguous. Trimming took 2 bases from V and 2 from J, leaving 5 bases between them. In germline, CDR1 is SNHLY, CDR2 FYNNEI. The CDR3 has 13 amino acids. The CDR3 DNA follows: TGTGCCAGCAGTGAATCCGACACAGATACGCAGTATTTT. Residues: CASSESDTDTQYF.

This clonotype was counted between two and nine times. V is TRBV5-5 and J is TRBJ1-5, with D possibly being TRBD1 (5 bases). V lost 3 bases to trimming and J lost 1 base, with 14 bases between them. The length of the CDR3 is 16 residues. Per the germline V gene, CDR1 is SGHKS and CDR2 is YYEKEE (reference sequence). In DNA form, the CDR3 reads TGTGCCAGCAGCTCCTCGACAGTGGGGAGCAATCAGCCCCAGCATTTT. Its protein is CASSSSTVGSNQPQHF.

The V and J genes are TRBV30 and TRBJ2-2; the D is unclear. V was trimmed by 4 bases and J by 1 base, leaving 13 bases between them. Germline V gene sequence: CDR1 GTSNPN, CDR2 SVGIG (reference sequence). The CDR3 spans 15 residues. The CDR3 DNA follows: TGTGCCTGGACTGACAAGTACAGGAACACCGGGGAGCTGTTTTTT. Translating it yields CAWTDKYRNTGELFF.

Here the CDR3 reads CASSPTRNQRGLYEQFF. The DNA for the CDR3 is TGTGCCAGCAGCCCAACGAGAAATCAGCGGGGGTTGTATGAGCAGTTCTTC. The chain has TRBV4-2 and TRBJ2-1; 8 nucleotides match TRBD2. The V gene end was trimmed by 4 bases and the J gene end by 8 bases; junction bases not matched to a gene: 16. This CDR3 spans 17 amino acids. Germline V lookup: CDR1 LGHNA, CDR2 YNFKEQ.

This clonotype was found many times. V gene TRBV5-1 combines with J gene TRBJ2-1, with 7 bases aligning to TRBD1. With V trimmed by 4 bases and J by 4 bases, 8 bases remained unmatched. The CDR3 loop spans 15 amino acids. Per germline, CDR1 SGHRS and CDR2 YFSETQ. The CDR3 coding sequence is TGCGCCAGCAGCATCGGGACAGCCAATTACAATGAGCAGTTCTTC. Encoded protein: CASSIGTANYNEQFF.

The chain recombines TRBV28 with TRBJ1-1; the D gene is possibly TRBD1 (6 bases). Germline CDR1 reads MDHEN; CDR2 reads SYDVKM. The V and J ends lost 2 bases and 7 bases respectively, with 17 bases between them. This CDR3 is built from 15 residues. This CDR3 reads CASSLGGQGEDEAFF. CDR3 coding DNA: TGTGCCAGCAGTTTAGGGGGACAAGGGGAGGATGAAGCTTTCTTT.

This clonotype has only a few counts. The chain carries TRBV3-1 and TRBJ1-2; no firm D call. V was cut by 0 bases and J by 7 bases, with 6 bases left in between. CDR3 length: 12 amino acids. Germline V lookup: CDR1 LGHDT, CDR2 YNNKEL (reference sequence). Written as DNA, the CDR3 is TGTGCCAGCAGCCAAGAAACGGCTGGCTACACCTTC. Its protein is CASSQETAGYTF. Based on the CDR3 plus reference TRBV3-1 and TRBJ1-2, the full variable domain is DTAVSQTPKYLVTQMGNDKSIKCEQNLGHDTMYWYKQDSKKFLKIMFSYNNKELIINETVPNRFSPKSPDKAHLNLHINSLELGDSAVYFCASSQETAGYTFGSGTRLTVV.

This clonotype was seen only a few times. The chain's CDR3 is CASSPLRPTETTNYEQYF. For the CDR3, the DNA is TGTGCCAGCAGCCCCCTGCGTCCGACAGAGACAACTAACTACGAGCAGTACTTC. The chain is built from TRBV6-1 and TRBJ2-7; D might be TRBD1 (5 bases). The V end was cut by 6 bases, the J end by 3 bases, with 27 bases between. This CDR3 region has 18 residues. Germline loops: CDR1 MNHNS, CDR2 SASEGT.

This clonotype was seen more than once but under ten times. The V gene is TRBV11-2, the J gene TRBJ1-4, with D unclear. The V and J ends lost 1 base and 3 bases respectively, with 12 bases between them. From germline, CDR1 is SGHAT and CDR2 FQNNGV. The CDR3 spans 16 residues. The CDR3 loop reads CASSLVSWLPNEKLFF. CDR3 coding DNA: TGTGCCAGCAGCTTAGTCTCGTGGCTTCCTAATGAAAAACTGTTTTTT. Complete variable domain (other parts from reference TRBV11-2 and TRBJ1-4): EAGVAQSPRYKIIEKRQSVAFWCNPISGHATLYWYQQILGQGPKLLIQFQNNGVVDDSQLPKDRFSAERLKGVDSTLKIQPAKLEDSAVYLCASSLVSWLPNEKLFFGSGTQLSVL.

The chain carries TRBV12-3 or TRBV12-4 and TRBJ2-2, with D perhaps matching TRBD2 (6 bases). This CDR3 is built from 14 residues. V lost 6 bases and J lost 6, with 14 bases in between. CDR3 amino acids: CASRPEGMAGELFF. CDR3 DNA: TGTGCCAGCAGACCGGAGGGGATGGCCGGGGAGCTGTTTTTT.

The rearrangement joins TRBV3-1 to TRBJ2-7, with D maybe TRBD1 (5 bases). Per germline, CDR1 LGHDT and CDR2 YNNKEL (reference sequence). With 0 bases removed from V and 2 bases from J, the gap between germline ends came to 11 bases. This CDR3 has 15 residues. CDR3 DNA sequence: TGTGCCAGCAGCCAAGATGTGACAGCCCCCTACGAGCAGTACTTC. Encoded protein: CASSQDVTAPYEQYF.